The 10 T cell receptor beta chains given below trace back to one sample, sequenced in a study of blood T cell repertoires in COVID-19 (dated by TCRdb to 2019 to 2021). The library was generated by the immunoSEQ multiplex PCR assay. TCRdb provides this immuneACCESS table in a form limited to in-frame rearrangements. Some clones are lacking; in checked studies, under half of them reflect an unresolved V gene, and why the rest are absent is not known. The sample table holds under 130,000 clones, of which 81% were seen once. Jointly, the top ten make up over 9% of the sample. Sequenced sample: peripheral blood. The source is a woman between 65 and 79 years old with acute or convalescent COVID-19.

This clone occurred a few times. The V call is TRBV5-1, the J call TRBJ1-1; possible D gene TRBD1, 6 bases. This CDR3 is built from 14 residues. CDR1 SGHRS and CDR2 YFSETQ come from the germline V gene. Trimming stripped 4 bases from V and 1 base from J, with 11 bases between. CDR3 nucleotide sequence: TGCGCCAGCAGCAAGGGACAACCGAACACTGAAGCTTTCTTT. This gives the protein CASSKGQPNTEAFF. The entire variable domain, with the rest obtained from reference TRBV5-1 and TRBJ1-1, is as follows: KAGVTQTPRYLIKTRGQQVTLSCSPISGHRSVSWYQQTPGQGLQFLFEYFSETQRNKGNFPGRFSGRQFSNSRSEMNVSTLELGDSALYLCASSKGQPNTEAFFGQGTRLTVV.

The rearrangement links TRBV24-1 to TRBJ2-7; 11 positions agree with TRBD1. After removal of 7 bases from V and 7 bases from J, the junction contained 8 bases not matched to a gene. Germline V lookup: CDR1 KGHDR, CDR2 SFDVKD. This CDR3 comprises 14 residues. The CDR3 region is CATSLGTGGFEQYF. The CDR3 region has the DNA TGTGCCACCAGCTTAGGGACAGGGGGATTTGAGCAGTACTTC.

V usage is TRBV7-3 and J usage is TRBJ1-1; 11 bases map to TRBD1. Germline V gene lookup returns CDR1 SGHTA and CDR2 FQGTGA. This CDR3 region has 14 residues. Germline trimming cut 5 bases from V and 4 bases from J; bases unmatched to any gene: 3. The CDR3 protein is CASSRTGGGTEAFF. The CDR3 nucleotides are TGTGCCAGCAGCAGGACAGGGGGCGGCACTGAAGCTTTCTTT.

The V call is TRBV10-3, the J call TRBJ1-1; 12 nucleotides match TRBD1. CDR3 length: 16 amino acids. Germline V CDR1 and CDR2: ENHRY, SYGVKD. V lost 4 bases, J lost 10 bases, and 13 bases stayed unmatched. Here the CDR3 DNA reads TGTGCCATCAGTGCCACAGGGACAGGGGGCAAGGCGCGAGCTTTCTTT. This codes for CAISATGTGGKARAFF.

Remarks on this clone: The same CDR3 also results from other DNA sequences found in this sample. The V call is TRBV7-2, the J call TRBJ2-7; D possibly corresponds to TRBD2 (6 bases). Germline CDR1 reads SGHTA; CDR2 reads FQGNSA. This CDR3 spans 14 amino acids. Trimming took off 3 bases at V and 0 bases at J, with 9 bases between the two ends. The CDR3 sequence is CASSLAGPSYEQYF. The CDR3 DNA sequence: TGTGCCAGCAGCTTGGCGGGGCCCTCCTACGAGCAGTACTTC.

This clone was observed a few times. This rearrangement joins TRBV3-1 (or the pseudogene TRBV3-2) to TRBJ2-2; 8 bases match TRBD2. This CDR3 has 16 residues. Germline loops: CDR1 LGHDT, CDR2 YNNKEL (reference sequence). V lost 2 bases, J lost 8 bases, and 10 bases stayed unmatched. DNA for the CDR3: TGTGCCAGCAGCCAACCCCCCGCAGCGGGGGAAGGGGAGCTGTTTTTT. It encodes CASSQPPAAGEGELFF.

The V and J genes are TRBV5-6 and TRBJ2-2; 12 nucleotides agree with TRBD2. The CDR3 runs 16 residues. V was pared by 0 bases and J by 5 bases, with 2 bases of the junction left unmatched. CDR1 SGHDT and CDR2 YYEEEE come from the germline V gene. The CDR3 region has the DNA TGTGCCAGCAGCTTGGGACTAGCGGGAGAAACCGGGGAGCTGTTTTTT. Translating it yields CASSLGLAGETGELFF.

Details on this clone: Other DNA sequences in this sample translate to the same CDR3. V and J are TRBV5-1 and TRBJ2-7, with 9 bases aligning to TRBD2. CDR3 length equals 16 residues. Germline-derived CDR1 and CDR2 are SGHRS and YFSETQ. Unmatched junction bases numbered 6, after V lost 2 bases and J lost 0 bases. Written as DNA, the CDR3 is TGCGCCAGCAGCTTAGGAACTAGCGGGCTCTCCTACGAGCAGTACTTC. It translates to CASSLGTSGLSYEQYF.

The chain has TRBV29-1 and TRBJ2-5, with 11 bases that match TRBD1. This CDR3 spans 14 amino acids. Germline trimming cut 4 bases from V and 5 bases from J; bases unmatched to any gene: 6. The germline gives CDR1 SQVTM, CDR2 ANQGSEA. For the CDR3, the DNA is TGCAGCGTTGCTCGGACAGGGGGCACGGAGACCCAGTACTTC. Protein sequence: CSVARTGGTETQYF.

This sequence joins TRBV6-1 and TRBJ1-2, with D uncertain. The CDR3 is 16 residues long. Germline assignment: CDR1 MNHNS and CDR2 SASEGT. V gave up 0 bases and J gave up 3 bases, with 14 bases separating them. The CDR3 coding sequence is TGTGCCAGCAGTGAAGCGCGGGGAACGGGCGACTATGGCTACACCTTC. Translating it yields CASSEARGTGDYGYTF.